Below are 15 T cell receptor beta chains sequenced from a single sample in a study of STAT5B mutations in CD4+ large granular lymphocyte leukemia. Only in-frame clones appear in the TCRdb table, and some are missing; sequencing was by immunoSEQ multiplex PCR. The sample records roughly 41,000 clones, 75% to 85% being singletons. Specimen: CD4+ T cells from blood buffy coats. Source of these receptors: a human donor in good health.

The rearrangement joins TRBV29-1 to TRBJ2-5; 8 bases are a match to TRBD1. The V and J ends lost 4 bases and 1 base, in that order; junction bases with no gene match: 2. Germline V gives CDR1 SQVTM, CDR2 ANQGSEA. CDR3 length equals 13 residues. The CDR3 coding sequence is TGCAGCGTTGGTGGGACAGGCCAAGAGACCCAGTACTTC. It codes for CSVGGTGQETQYF.

The chain recombines TRBV5-8 with TRBJ2-7; 10 positions agree with TRBD1. Germline V gene sequence: CDR1 SGHTS, CDR2 YDEGEE. The junction had 4 bases not matched to a gene; V was cut back by 7 bases and J by 0 bases. The CDR3 runs 14 residues. This CDR3 reads CASRRTGGSYEQYF. The CDR3 DNA reads TGTGCCAGCCGTAGGACAGGGGGCTCCTACGAGCAGTACTTC.

V and J are TRBV10-3 and TRBJ2-5; weak D call: TRBD2 (5 bases). The CDR3 consists of 12 residues. From germline, CDR1 is ENHRY and CDR2 SYGVKD. V was pared by 4 bases and J by 4 bases, with 7 bases between. Here the CDR3 DNA reads TGTGCCATCAGTGGGGAGCCAGAGACCCAGTACTTC. Protein product: CAISGEPETQYF.

This clone was counted a few times. The gene calls are TRBV7-6 and TRBJ2-1, with a possible D match to TRBD1 (6 bases). CDR1 and CDR2 (germline): SGHVS, FNYEAQ. The CDR3 covers 14 residues. Trimming pared 3 bases from V and 8 bases from J, leaving 14 bases between. The chain's CDR3 is CASSFTGILDEQFF. In DNA, the CDR3 is TGTGCCAGCAGCTTTACAGGGATTCTCGATGAGCAGTTCTTC.

The rearrangement uses TRBV11-3 and TRBJ2-1; D is uncertain. This CDR3 has 14 amino acids. From germline, CDR1 is SGHNT and CDR2 YENEEA. V lost 5 bases and J 10 bases, leaving 18 bases between the germline ends. This CDR3 reads CASSPGSGWREQFF. The DNA of the CDR3 is TGTGCCAGCAGCCCAGGTTCTGGGTGGCGGGAGCAGTTCTTC.

The chain links TRBV5-1 to TRBJ2-1; tentatively, D is TRBD2 (6 bases). The CDR3 spans 16 residues. V gave up 4 bases and J gave up 4 bases, with 18 bases separating them. Germline V lookup: CDR1 SGHRS, CDR2 YFSETQ. The CDR3 reads CASSPRRAGIYNEQFF. DNA for the CDR3: TGCGCCAGCAGCCCACGCCGTGCGGGAATATACAATGAGCAGTTCTTC.

The gene calls are TRBV2 and TRBJ1-4; no reliable D call. The germline V and J ends were trimmed by 6 bases and 4 bases, with 6 bases remaining between them. The CDR3 covers 12 residues. Looked up from germline, CDR1 is SNHLY and CDR2 is FYNNEI. As DNA, the CDR3 is TGTGCCAGCAGGATACATAATGAAAAACTGTTTTTT. Translating gives CASRIHNEKLFF.

The CDR3 DNA follows: TGTGCCAGCAGCTCTGACAGGGACAATCAGCCCCAGCATTTT. It translates to CASSSDRDNQPQHF. The chain has TRBV7-2 and TRBJ1-5, with TRBD1 matching 7 bases. The CDR3 contains 14 residues. Germline CDR1 is SGHTA and CDR2 is FQGNSA. V shed 4 bases and J 3 bases; nucleotides not matched to a gene: 3. Full variable domain (remainder filled in from reference TRBV7-2 and TRBJ1-5): GAGVSQSPSNKVTEKGKDVELRCDPISGHTALYWYRQSLGQGLEFLIYFQGNSAPDKSGLPSDRFSAERTGGSVSTLTIQRTQQEDSAVYLCASSSDRDNQPQHFGDGTRLSIL.

This chain connects TRBV5-1 to TRBJ2-1; 9 bases agree with TRBD1. The CDR3 is 16 residues long. Germline V gene sequence: CDR1 SGHRS, CDR2 YFSETQ. The J segment lost 0 bases and the V segment lost 4 bases, leaving 5 bases of the junction unmatched. CDR3 bases: TGCGCCAGCAGCGTACAGGGGGCGGGCTCCTACAATGAGCAGTTCTTC. Its protein is CASSVQGAGSYNEQFF. Filled out from reference TRBV5-1 and TRBJ2-1, the complete variable domain reads KAGVTQTPRYLIKTRGQQVTLSCSPISGHRSVSWYQQTPGQGLQFLFEYFSETQRNKGNFPGRFSGRQFSNSRSEMNVSTLELGDSALYLCASSVQGAGSYNEQFFGPGTRLTVL.

The genes are TRBV6-5 and TRBJ2-3; the match to TRBD1 covers 7 bases. This CDR3 is 14 amino acids long. Trimming cost V 4 bases and J 4 bases; bases outside gene matches: 5. CDR1 and CDR2 from the germline V gene are MNHEY and SVGAGI. In nucleotides, the CDR3 is TGTGCCAGCAGTTCCGCACAGGGGTCAGATACGCAGTATTTT. Translated, it gives CASSSAQGSDTQYF.

The chain links TRBV4-1 to TRBJ2-2; 11 bases match TRBD2. J was trimmed by 6 bases and V by 5 bases; bases with no gene match: 11. The CDR3 consists of 17 residues. Germline values: CDR1 MGHRA, CDR2 YSYEKL. DNA for the CDR3: TGCGCCAGCAGCTATCGGGGTAGCGGGAGGGGGGCCGGGGAGCTGTTTTTT. Its protein product is CASSYRGSGRGAGELFF.

This clone was detected a few times. The chain couples TRBV2 to TRBJ1-6, with 8 bases fitting TRBD1. Trimming cost V 5 bases and J 8 bases; bases outside gene matches: 8. The germline V gene encodes CDR1 SNHLY and CDR2 FYNNEI. The CDR3 covers 15 residues. CDR3 nucleotide sequence: TGTGCCAGCAGTCTTAGACAGGGGTGGGATTCACCCCTCCACTTT. Encoded protein: CASSLRQGWDSPLHF.

The chain has TRBV18 and TRBJ2-7; TRBD1 aligns across 8 bases. The junction had 11 bases not matched to a gene; V was cut back by 6 bases and J by 1 base. The germline V gene has CDR1 KGHSH and CDR2 LQKENI. The CDR3 runs 16 residues. The CDR3 is CASSRNRGWGSYEQYF. The CDR3 DNA follows: TGTGCCAGCTCGCGGAACAGGGGGTGGGGATCCTACGAGCAGTACTTC. Full variable domain (missing parts from reference TRBV18 and TRBJ2-7): NAGVMQNPRHLVRRRGQEARLRCSPMKGHSHVYWYRQLPEEGLKFMVYLQKENIIDESGMPKERFSAEFPKEGPSILRIQQVVRGDSAAYFCASSRNRGWGSYEQYFGPGTRLTVT.

The chain is built from TRBV7-9 and TRBJ2-7; D possibly corresponds to TRBD1 (5 bases). Germline assignment: CDR1 SEHNR and CDR2 FQNEAQ (reference sequence). The V gene lost 5 bases and the J gene lost 3 bases, with 14 bases spanning the gap. The CDR3 extends over 14 amino acids. CDR3 region: CASSPQGSYYEQYF. The CDR3, as DNA: TGTGCCAGCAGCCCGCAGGGATCTTACTACGAGCAGTACTTC. Complete variable domain (other parts from reference TRBV7-9 and TRBJ2-7): DTGVSQNPRHKITKRGQNVTFRCDPISEHNRLYWYRQTLGQGPEFLTYFQNEAQLEKSRLLSDRFSAERPKGSFSTLEIQRTEQGDSAMYLCASSPQGSYYEQYFGPGTRLTVT.

The chain has TRBV5-4 and TRBJ2-2; possible D gene TRBD1, 6 bases. Germline V CDR1 and CDR2: SGHNT, YYREEE (reference sequence). Trimming cost V 4 bases and J 1 base, with 11 bases left between them. CDR3 length: 15 residues. The CDR3 loop reads CASSPDSLNTGELFF. CDR3 nucleotides: TGTGCCAGCAGCCCGGACAGCCTGAACACCGGGGAGCTGTTTTTT.